This TCR beta chain was observed in a study of blood T cells in healthy people across ages. At the level of the study: Capturing about one barcoded beta molecule per two T cells was achieved by template switching.

This clonotype has at least ten counts. Its antigen is not known. Through a sample-barcoded 5' primer and a J-beta primer mix, a second PCR was run for 7 to 11 cycles. Each cDNA was tagged by a template-switch adaptor containing 12 random nucleotides. One entry per CDR3 protein, called by TCRdb with MiXCR from the 5' RACE reads. The sample includes some 1.5 million distinct CDR3 sequences, roughly 27% of them seen just once. Findings and limits, study-wide: It was held that diversity estimates obtained from one million T cells represented underestimates. Per million T cells, the diversity of TCR beta decreased roughly linearly as age advanced.

The CDR3 consists of 16 residues. From germline, CDR1 is LGHNA and CDR2 YSLEER. V lost 4 bases and J lost 1, with 15 bases in between. The J gene is TRBJ2-3, the V gene TRBV4-3; TRBD1 might be the D (5 bases). Sequencing was done on a sample of blood. The clonotype originates from a woman in her thirties in good health. In DNA, the CDR3 is TGCGCCAGCAGCCTTCAAGGGGCTTTTGGCACAGATACGCAGTATTTT. It specifies CASSLQGAFGTDTQYF.